A single sample gave rise to the 21 T cell receptor beta chains below, sequenced in a study of T cell responses to AZD1222 COVID-19 vaccine. TCRdb's table, derived via immunoSEQ multiplex PCR, lists solely in-frame clones and lacks some. The profile covers 98,000 or so clones, with over 85% appearing a single time and around 3.3% taken by the ten largest. The starting material was peripheral blood, obtained on day 0 of MenACWY control vaccination. The receptors were gathered from an adult in good health.

This chain links TRBV2 with TRBJ1-3; no clear D. V was cut by 3 bases and J by 3 bases, with 9 bases left in between. Germline V gives CDR1 SNHLY, CDR2 FYNNEI. CDR3 size: 14 residues. The CDR3 coding sequence is TGTGCCAGCAGTGATATGGGTATTGGAAACACCATATATTTT. The encoded protein is CASSDMGIGNTIYF.

As DNA, the CDR3 is TGTGCCAGCAGCTTAGAGTCTTACGGAACCTACGAGCAGTACTTC. This codes for CASSLESYGTYEQYF. This sequence joins TRBV7-2 and TRBJ2-7; D unresolved. Trimming took off 1 base at V and 2 bases at J, with 12 bases between the two ends. The germline V gene has CDR1 SGHTA and CDR2 FQGNSA. The CDR3 is 15 residues long.

V gene TRBV12-3 or TRBV12-4 combines with J gene TRBJ2-2; D gene ambiguous. This CDR3 region has 12 residues. With 7 bases removed from V and 7 bases from J, the gap between germline ends came to 10 bases. For the CDR3, the DNA is TGTGCCAGCAACCCAGACGGCGGGGAGCTGTTTTTT. It is translated as CASNPDGGELFF.

The V call is TRBV6-5, the J call TRBJ1-1; weak D call: TRBD1 (5 bases). There are 15 residues in the CDR3. Germline assignment: CDR1 MNHEY and CDR2 SVGAGI. The V gene lost 0 bases and the J gene lost 4 bases, with 12 bases spanning the gap. CDR3 coding DNA: TGTGCCAGCAGTTACTCTTCAGGGATGGGCACTGAAGCTTTCTTT. Translated, it gives CASSYSSGMGTEAFF.

The V gene is TRBV30, the J gene TRBJ1-5; no firm D call. Germline assignment: CDR1 GTSNPN and CDR2 SVGIG (reference sequence). The CDR3 loop spans 13 amino acids. V was trimmed by 7 bases and J by 2 bases, leaving 12 bases between them. As DNA, the CDR3 is TGTGCCTTTGACCGTGGCGGCAATCAGCCCCAGCATTTT. Its protein is CAFDRGGNQPQHF.

The chain couples TRBV7-2 to TRBJ2-7, with D unresolved. This CDR3 has 12 amino acids. The V end lost 1 base, the J end lost 5 bases, and 6 bases lay between the germline ends. The germline CDR1 and CDR2 sequences are SGHTA and FQGNSA. In nucleotides, the CDR3 is TGTGCCAGCAGCTTAGTCCGGGACGAGCAGTACTTC. It yields the protein CASSLVRDEQYF.

This clone appeared a few times. The chain employs TRBV6-5 and TRBJ1-1, with D tentatively TRBD1 (5 bases). This CDR3 comprises 15 residues. The V end was cut by 0 bases, the J end by 5 bases, with 13 bases between. Germline V lookup: CDR1 MNHEY, CDR2 SVGAGI. CDR3 sequence reads: CASSYSMSGATEAFF. In DNA, the CDR3 is TGTGCCAGCAGTTACTCGATGTCCGGGGCGACTGAAGCTTTCTTT.

The gene calls are TRBV12-3 or TRBV12-4 and TRBJ2-2, with a possible D match to TRBD1 (6 bases). The CDR3 runs 13 residues. V was cut by 6 bases and J by 9 bases, with 14 bases left in between. The CDR3 nucleotides are TGTGCCAGCAGGCCTAAGGGGGACCGGGAGCTGTTTTTT. Translation gives CASRPKGDRELFF.

The chain carries TRBV30 and TRBJ2-7, with D possibly being TRBD1 or TRBD2 (5 bases each). V dropped 5 bases and J dropped 0 bases, with 14 bases sitting between them. This CDR3 contains 14 residues. Germline loops: CDR1 GTSNPN, CDR2 SVGIG (reference sequence). The CDR3 DNA reads TGTGCCTGGGGGGGACGTGGTAGCTCCTACGAGCAGTACTTC. Amino acids: CAWGGRGSSYEQYF. Based on the CDR3 plus reference TRBV30 and TRBJ2-7, the full variable domain is SQTIHQWPATLVQPVGSPLSLECTVEGTSNPNLYWYRQAAGRGLQLLFYSVGIGQISSEVPQNLSASRPQDRQFILSSKKLLLSDSGFYLCAWGGRGSSYEQYFGPGTRLTVT.

The V and J genes are TRBV3-1 (or the pseudogene TRBV3-2) and TRBJ1-1, with D possibly TRBD1 on 5 matching bases. V lost 0 bases and J 8 bases, leaving 16 bases between the germline ends. The CDR3 is 15 residues long. Germline V CDR1 and CDR2: LGHDT, YNNKEL (reference sequence). CDR3 in DNA: TGTGCCAGCAGCCAAGACCCTGGACATACGATAGAAGCTTTCTTT. The encoded protein is CASSQDPGHTIEAFF.

J is TRBJ2-2 and V is TRBV24-1, with D possibly being TRBD1 or TRBD2 (5 bases each). Germline loops: CDR1 KGHDR, CDR2 SFDVKD. Trimming took off 4 bases at V and 6 bases at J, with 23 bases between the two ends. The CDR3 spans 18 residues. The CDR3 loop is CATSEGEQTLTPSGELFF. The CDR3 DNA reads TGTGCCACCAGTGAGGGGGAACAGACTTTAACCCCATCCGGGGAGCTGTTTTTT.

The chain carries TRBV18 and TRBJ2-7; no clear D gene. Germline values: CDR1 KGHSH, CDR2 LQKENI. The length of the CDR3 is 12 residues. The germline V and J ends were trimmed by 3 bases and 5 bases, with 8 bases remaining between them. CDR3 residues: CASSPPVDEQYF. CDR3 DNA sequence: TGTGCCAGCTCACCGCCGGTGGACGAGCAGTACTTC.

The V and J genes are TRBV30 and TRBJ1-1; D might be TRBD1 (6 bases). V dropped 5 bases and J dropped 6 bases, with 19 bases sitting between them. The length of the CDR3 is 14 residues. The germline V gene encodes CDR1 GTSNPN and CDR2 SVGIG (reference sequence). CDR3 bases: TGTGCCTGGTCCTCCAGGGGCCTAGAGCCTGAAGCTTTCTTT. It yields the protein CAWSSRGLEPEAFF.

The chain employs TRBV5-4 and TRBJ1-3; D gene ambiguous. Germline lookup yields CDR1 SGHNT and CDR2 YYREEE (reference sequence). The V gene lost 4 bases and the J gene lost 0 bases, with 11 bases spanning the gap. The CDR3 is made up of 15 amino acids. This CDR3 reads CASSPDSTSGNTIYF. The CDR3 DNA sequence: TGTGCCAGCAGCCCCGATTCTACCTCTGGAAACACCATATATTTT.

About this clone itself: One end of the junction varies from germline; a read error may be responsible. This rearrangement joins TRBV7-7 to TRBJ2-2; 8 nucleotides align to TRBD2. Looked up from germline, CDR1 is SSHAT and CDR2 is FNYEAQ (reference sequence). This CDR3 contains 16 residues. The CDR3 coding sequence is TGTGCTAGCAGCTTACAACGGGGGGGCCGTAACGGGGAGCTGTTTTTT. Its translation is CASSLQRGGRNGELFF. Combining the CDR3 with reference TRBV7-7 and TRBJ2-2 gives the whole variable domain GAGVSQSPRYKVTKRGQDVTLRCDPISSHATLYWYQQALGQGPEFLTYFNYEAQPDKSGLPSDRFSAERPEGSISTLTIQRTEQRDSAMYRCASSLQRGGRNGELFFGEGSRLTVL.

The V gene is TRBV9, the J gene TRBJ1-6; 7 nucleotides line up with TRBD1. The CDR3 spans 15 residues. The V gene's germline CDR1 is SGDLS and CDR2 YYNGEE. V dropped 0 bases and J dropped 6; count of bases not matched to a gene: 3. CDR3: CASSVDQGGNSPLHF. The CDR3 DNA sequence: TGTGCCAGCAGCGTAGATCAGGGGGGTAATTCACCCCTCCACTTT. The whole variable domain, filled in from reference TRBV9 and TRBJ1-6, reads DSGVTQTPKHLITATGQRVTLRCSPRSGDLSVYWYQQSLDQGLQFLIQYYNGEERAKGNILERFSAQQFPDLHSELNLSSLELGDSALYFCASSVDQGGNSPLHFGNGTRLTVT.

This chain connects TRBV4-3 to TRBJ1-2, with unresolved D. Trimming stripped 0 bases from V and 0 bases from J, with 14 bases between. The CDR3 runs 17 residues. Looked up from germline, CDR1 is LGHNA and CDR2 is YSLEER. This CDR3 is CASSQDFWSGSNYGYTF. The CDR3, as DNA: TGCGCCAGCAGCCAAGATTTTTGGTCGGGGTCTAACTATGGCTACACCTTC.

The table lists this clone with a count of one. This rearrangement joins TRBV19 to TRBJ2-5, with a tentative D call TRBD1 (7 bases). In germline, CDR1 is LNHDA, CDR2 SQIVND (reference sequence). V shed 5 bases and J shed 5 bases, with 15 bases lying between them. This CDR3 region has 14 residues. In DNA, the CDR3 is TGTGCCAGTAGTTCCTTGACAGGGAGGGAGACCCAGTACTTC. It specifies CASSSLTGRETQYF. The whole variable domain, remainder taken from reference TRBV19 and TRBJ2-5, is DGGITQSPKYLFRKEGQNVTLSCEQNLNHDAMYWYRQDPGQGLRLIYYSQIVNDFQKGDIAEGYSVSREKKESFPLTVTSAQKNPTAFYLCASSSLTGRETQYFGPGTRLLVL.

V gene TRBV7-3 combines with J gene TRBJ1-2; TRBD1 aligns across 8 bases. With V trimmed by 5 bases and J by 5 bases, 4 bases remained unmatched. The CDR3 contains 13 residues. Germline V gives CDR1 SGHTA, CDR2 FQGTGA. This chain's CDR3 is CASSQQGGYGYTF. Written as DNA, the CDR3 is TGTGCCAGCAGCCAACAGGGGGGATATGGCTACACCTTC. The full variable domain, its missing parts supplied by reference TRBV7-3 and TRBJ1-2, is GAGVSQTPSNKVTEKGKYVELRCDPISGHTALYWYRQSLGQGPEFLIYFQGTGAADDSGLPNDRFFAVRPEGSVSTLKIQRTERGDSAVYLCASSQQGGYGYTFGSGTRLTVV.

The V and J genes are TRBV7-9 and TRBJ2-7; maybe TRBD2 (7 bases). CDR1 is SEHNR, CDR2 FQNEAQ, per germline (reference sequence). V was cut by 5 bases and J by 2 bases, with 16 bases left in between. The CDR3 is 15 amino acids. As DNA, the CDR3 is TGTGCCAGCAGCCCGCCGGGGGGCCAACCCTACGAGCAGTACTTC. It yields the protein CASSPPGGQPYEQYF. Full variable domain (rest looked up from reference TRBV7-9 and TRBJ2-7): DTGVSQNPRHKITKRGQNVTFRCDPISEHNRLYWYRQTLGQGPEFLTYFQNEAQLEKSRLLSDRFSAERPKGSFSTLEIQRTEQGDSAMYLCASSPPGGQPYEQYFGPGTRLTVT.

The rearrangement uses TRBV11-2 and TRBJ2-7, with a possible D match to TRBD2 (6 bases). Germline CDR1 and CDR2: SGHAT and FQNNGV. V was pared by 5 bases and J by 6 bases, with 11 bases between. The CDR3 is made up of 12 amino acids. As DNA, the CDR3 is TGTGCCAGCAGCCACGCCGGGGGCGAGCAGTACTTC. This translates into CASSHAGGEQYF.